These 15 T cell receptor beta chains share one sample of origin, sequenced in a study of human T cells and chemical hapten exposure. TCRdb itself ran the RACE reads through MiXCR, one entry per CDR3 protein. Among about 51,000 distinct CDR3 sequences, 9.4% were seen once, and the ten largest hold 13% to 15%. The time point was: pre-sensitization, week 0. The treatment: therapeutic diphenylcyclopropenone sensitization with weekly scalp DPC. This specimen was whole blood, taken in connection with sensitization to the hapten diphenylcyclopropenone (DPC). These receptors were obtained from a woman aged 40-49 years with alopecia areata. Some clones in this sample may be carry-over from other donors' samples.

Ten or more counts support this clonotype. DNA of the CDR3: TGCAGTGCCCACAAACCGACTAGCGGGGGCTTGAACACCGGGGAGCTGTTTTTT. Its protein is CSAHKPTSGGLNTGELFF. The chain joins TRBV20-1 to TRBJ2-2, with 12 positions matching TRBD2. This CDR3 is 18 amino acids long. Per the germline V gene, CDR1 is DFQATT and CDR2 is SNEGSKA (reference sequence). The J segment lost 1 base and the V segment lost 6 bases, leaving 12 bases of the junction unmatched.

As to this clonotype: A read error may be the cause here, since a much bigger clone is one base away. This chain links TRBV29-1 with TRBJ1-5; D remains unclear. Germline V gene data show CDR1 as SQVTM and CDR2 as ANQGSEA. This CDR3 spans 14 amino acids. The CDR3 protein is CSAETGNSNQPQHF. DNA for the CDR3: TGCAGCGCTGAAACGGGTAATAGCAATCAGCCCCAGCATTTT.

This clonotype was counted many times. The CDR3 DNA reads TGCGCCAGCAGCCCAGATTGGAGGGAGCAGTACTTC. This gives the protein CASSPDWREQYF. The chain couples TRBV5-1 to TRBJ2-7, with D possibly matching TRBD2 (5 bases). The germline gives CDR1 SGHRS, CDR2 YFSETQ. This CDR3 is built from 12 residues. Trimming removed 4 bases from V and 7 bases from J, with 12 bases in between.

The sample holds many counts of this clonotype. J is TRBJ1-2 and V is TRBV23-1, with D unclear. TRBV23-1 is noted as an ORF with a role that remains uncertain. The length of the CDR3 is 15 residues. V was clipped by 0 bases and J by 3 bases, with 11 bases between them. The CDR3 is CASSQSHRTDYGYTF. The CDR3 DNA is TGCGCCAGCAGTCAATCGCACAGAACCGACTATGGCTACACCTTC.

Many counts were recorded for this clonotype. V is TRBV29-1 and J is TRBJ2-3; 8 bases are shared with TRBD1. The ends lost 1 base at V and 1 base at J; junction bases unmatched: 4. CDR3 length equals 15 residues. CDR1 and CDR2 (germline): SQVTM, ANQGSEA. CDR3 DNA: TGCAGCGTTGAAGCCGTCAGGGGGCGCACAGATACGCAGTATTTT. Its protein is CSVEAVRGRTDTQYF.

The chain has TRBV11-2 and TRBJ2-5; a possible D gene is TRBD2 (5 bases). The CDR3 loop spans 15 amino acids. The germline V gene has CDR1 SGHAT and CDR2 FQNNGV. V lost 7 bases and J 4 bases, leaving 19 bases between the germline ends. Written as DNA, the CDR3 is TGTGCCAGCACCGAGACGGGCATCGAGGGAGAGACCCAGTACTTC. Translation gives CASTETGIEGETQYF. The whole variable domain, remainder taken from reference TRBV11-2 and TRBJ2-5, is EAGVAQSPRYKIIEKRQSVAFWCNPISGHATLYWYQQILGQGPKLLIQFQNNGVVDDSQLPKDRFSAERLKGVDSTLKIQPAKLEDSAVYLCASTETGIEGETQYFGPGTRLLVL.

This chain joins TRBV6-6 and TRBJ1-6, with D perhaps matching TRBD1 (6 bases). There are 15 residues in the CDR3. Trimming left V 5 bases short and J 0 bases short, with 8 bases between. CDR1 and CDR2 (germline): MNHNY, SVGAGI (reference sequence). The CDR3 here is CASSEDSSYNSPLHF. CDR3 in DNA: TGTGCCAGCAGTGAGGACAGCTCCTATAATTCACCCCTCCACTTT.

This clonotype was recorded many times. The rearrangement uses TRBV5-1 and TRBJ1-6; no clear D gene. Germline assignment: CDR1 SGHRS and CDR2 YFSETQ. The CDR3 is 17 residues long. V shed 0 bases and J shed 0 bases, with 10 bases lying between them. The CDR3 loop is CASSLDSPSSYNSPLHF. The CDR3 DNA is TGCGCCAGCAGCTTGGACAGTCCCAGCTCCTATAATTCACCCCTCCACTTT.

The rearrangement uses TRBV28 and TRBJ1-2, with D unresolved. CDR1 is MDHEN, CDR2 SYDVKM, per germline. The V gene lost 2 bases and the J gene lost 8 bases, with 15 bases spanning the gap. There are 14 residues in the CDR3. As DNA, the CDR3 is TGTGCCAGCAGTTTACTCCAAGGACGAGGAGGCTACACCTTC. Protein product: CASSLLQGRGGYTF.

This clonotype was recorded many times. The CDR3 here is CASSHNPGQGGTDTQYF. For the CDR3, the DNA is TGTGCCAGCAGCCACAATCCCGGACAGGGAGGCACAGATACGCAGTATTTT. V and J are TRBV2 and TRBJ2-3, with 8 positions matching TRBD1. Germline V gene data show CDR1 as SNHLY and CDR2 as FYNNEI. The CDR3 has 17 residues. Losses at the gene ends were 6 bases for V and 1 base for J; bases not matched to a gene: 12.

This clonotype was observed at least ten times. The chain combines TRBV6-2 or TRBV6-3 with TRBJ2-7; no clear D gene. CDR3 length: 14 amino acids. Trimming pared 6 bases from V and 2 bases from J, leaving 14 bases between. Germline CDR1 is MNHEY and CDR2 is SVGEGT. Here the CDR3 DNA reads TGTGCCAGCAGCCCTGACACCGCCGCCTACGAGCAGTACTTC. It encodes CASSPDTAAYEQYF.

This clonotype was counted many times. The chain carries TRBV12-3 or TRBV12-4 and TRBJ1-1; tentatively, D is TRBD1 (6 bases). The CDR3 extends over 15 amino acids. V lost 6 bases to trimming and J lost 0 bases, with 14 bases between them. The CDR3 bases are TGTGCCAGCAGAACGCCGGGGGCCTTGAACACTGAAGCTTTCTTT. Translation gives CASRTPGALNTEAFF.

Ten or more counts support this clonotype. J is TRBJ1-1 and V is TRBV2, with D unclear. Germline assignment: CDR1 SNHLY and CDR2 FYNNEI. Between the trimmed V and J ends, which lost 7 bases and 1 base, there was a span of 10 bases. CDR3 length: 13 residues. CDR3 in amino acids: CASKDRENTEAFF. The DNA of the CDR3 is TGTGCCAGCAAGGACCGGGAGAACACTGAAGCTTTCTTT.

This clonotype has ten or more counts. This chain connects TRBV20-1 to TRBJ2-1, with D uncertain. The V and J ends lost 3 bases and 0 bases respectively, with 6 bases between them. This CDR3 comprises 13 residues. Germline loops: CDR1 DFQATT, CDR2 SNEGSKA (reference sequence). The CDR3: CSASGNSYNEQFF. CDR3 nucleotide sequence: TGCAGTGCTAGCGGAAACTCCTACAATGAGCAGTTCTTC.

This clonotype was detected many times. Here the CDR3 DNA reads TGTGCCAGCAGCTTAGTTCTTTCAGAGACCCAGTACTTC. Translation gives CASSLVLSETQYF. This chain links TRBV7-8 with TRBJ2-5; D uncertain. Germline CDR1 reads SGHVS; CDR2 reads FQNEAQ. The CDR3 extends over 13 amino acids. V lost 1 base, J lost 4 bases, and 7 bases lay in between.